This T cell receptor beta chain was obtained from a study of metastatic and nonmetastatic thyroid tumors. The wider study: Blood and tumor or nodule tissue repertoires from malignant and benign thyroid patients were compared.

With MiXCR, TCRdb reprocessed the PCR reads. The table records fewer than 7,000 clones, around 32% of them present only once. The CDR3 consists of 16 residues. V was clipped by 6 bases and J by 3 bases; unmatched bases: 10. No treatment had been given to any patient before thyroid surgery. This chain joins TRBV12-3 or TRBV12-4 and TRBJ1-1; 10 bases are a match to TRBD1. The origin of this receptor is a female donor with papillary thyroid cancer or a benign thyroid nodule (not recorded which). Some clones in this sample may be carry-over from other donors' samples. The sample taken for sequencing was adjacent normal tissue. The CDR3 DNA reads as TGTGCCAGCAGCTATGACAGGGGGCTTGAGGACACTGAAGCTTTCTTT. It yields the protein CASSYDRGLEDTEAFF.